Detailed here is one T cell receptor beta chain. Enrolled through a virtual design, the participants were between 18 and 89 years of age and came from about two dozen US areas. Either two negative PCRs, clearance, or symptom resolution qualified Cohort 3 donors as recovered. V was shortened by 4 bases and J by 1 base, with 13 bases between the two germline ends. This CDR3 contains 15 residues. Per germline, CDR1 MNHEY and CDR2 SMNVEV (reference sequence). In the authors' methods: Amplification from reference gene primers served as the basis for estimated nucleated cell counts. Assay: immunoSEQ multiplex PCR; the TCRdb copy retains only in-frame clones and omits some. V and J calls and clone size are those listed in that table; D and trimming were worked out from the DNA. The table has 230,000 or so clones, roughly four fifths seen once. The sample is drawn from a study of blood T cell repertoires in COVID-19. At the level of the study: PBMCs, B-cell-depleted T cells, or T cells were the source of the cDNA or gDNA that made up the material.

The chain is built from TRBV27 and TRBJ1-2, with D possibly being TRBD1 (6 bases). What was sequenced was PBMCs or T cells enriched from blood (not recorded which). The sequence came from a man aged 50 to 59 who had recovered from COVID-19. CDR3 amino acids: CASSSTGTFNYGYTF. DNA for the CDR3: TGTGCCAGCAGTTCAACAGGGACCTTTAACTATGGCTACACCTTC.